One and the same sample provided the 8 T cell receptor beta chains below, sequenced in a study of T-cell reconstitution after alpha-beta-depleted transplantation in children. Using unique molecular identifiers, the investigators prepared the TCRbeta library. MiXCR, applied by TCRdb to the PCR reads, yields one record per CDR3 protein. Of approximately 800,000 distinct CDR3 sequences in the sample, 15% to 20% were seen once. The sample in question was PBMCs, mostly from graft donor cells, obtained 360 days after TCRalphabeta/CD19-depleted stem cell transplant. Receptor source: a male patient between 10 and 17 years old who had a stem cell transplant for acute lymphoblastic leukemia, so the T cells may come from the graft donor.

The gene calls are TRBV20-1 and TRBJ2-7; 7 nucleotides agree with TRBD1. The junction had 9 bases not matched to a gene; V was cut back by 5 bases and J by 2 bases. The germline CDR1 and CDR2 sequences are DFQATT and SNEGSKA (reference sequence). The length of the CDR3 is 14 residues. This chain's CDR3 is CSAQKDRSPYEQYF. CDR3 in DNA: TGCAGTGCTCAAAAGGACAGGAGCCCCTACGAGCAGTACTTC.

This clonotype was observed a handful of times. The chain has TRBV27 and TRBJ2-7, with D perhaps TRBD1 (6 bases). The CDR3 covers 15 residues. The germline V gene has CDR1 MNHEY and CDR2 SMNVEV (reference sequence). V was cut by 6 bases and J by 2 bases, with 17 bases left in between. CDR3 protein: CASSQPYREPYEQYF. CDR3 in DNA: TGTGCCAGCAGCCAACCCTACAGGGAGCCCTACGAGCAGTACTTC.

This clonotype was seen only a few times. At one end the junction does not follow the germline gene, possibly because of a read error. V gene TRBV15 combines with J gene TRBJ1-3; possible D gene TRBD1, 5 bases. Germline lookup yields CDR1 LNHNV and CDR2 YYDKDF (reference sequence). The CDR3 spans 15 residues. CDR3 nucleotide sequence: TGTGCCACCAGCGGAGACAGATCCTCTGGAAACACCATATATTTT. This gives the protein CATSGDRSSGNTIYF.

This clonotype was observed a handful of times. This chain uses TRBV5-1 with TRBJ1-5; D is unresolved. Trimming cost V 0 bases and J 2 bases, with 6 bases left between them. Germline V lookup: CDR1 SGHRS, CDR2 YFSETQ. The CDR3 loop spans 14 amino acids. CDR3 nucleotides: TGCGCCAGCAGCTTGGACCCAGGCAATCAGCCCCAGCATTTT. Protein sequence: CASSLDPGNQPQHF.

This clonotype was counted only a few times. V and J are TRBV5-1 and TRBJ2-7; D tentatively fits TRBD1 or TRBD2 (5 bases each). There are 14 residues in the CDR3. V lost 4 bases to trimming and J lost 4 bases, with 15 bases between them. Germline assignment: CDR1 SGHRS and CDR2 YFSETQ. CDR3 DNA: TGCGCCAGCAGCCTCGGGACCCCCGGGTACGAGCAGTACTTC. Translation gives CASSLGTPGYEQYF.

J is TRBJ1-2 and V is TRBV29-1; D perhaps matches TRBD1 (6 bases). Germline V lookup: CDR1 SQVTM, CDR2 ANQGSEA. This CDR3 is 13 amino acids long. Trimming removed 3 bases from V and 7 bases from J, with 15 bases in between. The CDR3 nucleotides read TGCAGCGTTGAGGCGGGGGCGCAGAGTGGCTACACCTTC. The encoded protein is CSVEAGAQSGYTF.

Only a few counts were recorded for this clonotype. V and J are TRBV5-4 and TRBJ2-5; maybe TRBD1 (6 bases). This CDR3 spans 13 amino acids. The V gene lost 6 bases and the J gene lost 5 bases, with 14 bases spanning the gap. Germline CDR1 is SGHNT and CDR2 is YYREEE (reference sequence). As DNA, the CDR3 is TGTGCCAGCATACGAACAGGGAGTGAGACCCAGTACTTC. It specifies CASIRTGSETQYF.

This clonotype was picked up many times. This chain joins TRBV10-2 and TRBJ2-1; D gene uncertain. V dropped 8 bases and J dropped 8 bases, with 13 bases sitting between them. Germline V gene data show CDR1 as WSHSY and CDR2 as SAAADI. This CDR3 contains 12 residues. As DNA, the CDR3 is TGCGCCAGCCTCGGAAACCCTGATGAGCAGTTCTTC. It encodes CASLGNPDEQFF.